Presented here are 5 T cell receptor beta chains from one specimen sequenced in a study of Ad26.COV2.S vaccination and SARS-CoV-2 variants. The sample's treatment: approximately 18 received Ad26.COV2.S at low or high dose, single or two shots; 5 received placebo; per-sample allocation not given. The samples were gathered on day 63 after the first injection of vaccine or placebo. Produced via immunoSEQ multiplex PCR; TCRdb's table is partial and in-frame only. The table lists 350,000 to 550,000 clones, 89% of them singletons. Sequenced material: peripheral blood, taken in a trial of Ad26.COV2.S vaccine versus placebo. All receptors come from a person aged 18-65 years who received the Ad26.COV2.S COVID-19 vaccine or a placebo.

The rearrangement uses TRBV7-2 and TRBJ2-3; D remains ambiguous. The CDR3 totals 16 residues. V was cut by 5 bases and J by 1 base, with 16 bases left in between. The germline V gene encodes CDR1 SGHTA and CDR2 FQGNSA. CDR3 in amino acids: CASSPLASTGTDTQYF. DNA of the CDR3: TGTGCCAGCAGCCCGTTGGCCTCGACGGGCACAGATACGCAGTATTTT.

The CDR3 loop is CAISESLARVESEAFF. The CDR3 coding sequence is TGTGCCATCAGTGAGTCATTGGCCAGGGTTGAGTCTGAAGCTTTCTTT. The chain employs TRBV10-3 and TRBJ1-1; D may be TRBD1 (5 bases). Germline V gene data show CDR1 as ENHRY and CDR2 as SYGVKD. Trimming removed 0 bases from V and 6 bases from J, with 17 bases in between. This CDR3 contains 16 residues.

The gene calls are TRBV5-1 and TRBJ1-1, with D uncertain. The length of the CDR3 is 14 residues. Germline CDR1 and CDR2: SGHRS and YFSETQ. Trimming left V 0 bases short and J 5 bases short, with 11 bases between. This chain's CDR3 is CASSLAAGSTEAFF. Here the CDR3 DNA reads TGCGCCAGCAGCTTGGCAGCCGGTTCAACTGAAGCTTTCTTT.

The chain links TRBV24-1 to TRBJ2-1; D possibly corresponds to TRBD1 (6 bases). The CDR3 totals 15 residues. Germline V CDR1 and CDR2: KGHDR, SFDVKD. Trimming pared 4 bases from V and 4 bases from J, leaving 13 bases between. The CDR3 is CATSDPGQMYNEQFF. For the CDR3, the DNA is TGTGCCACCAGTGACCCTGGACAGATGTACAATGAGCAGTTCTTC.

The V call is TRBV5-6, the J call TRBJ2-1; D possibly corresponds to TRBD1 (6 bases). Looked up from germline, CDR1 is SGHDT and CDR2 is YYEEEE. With 7 bases removed from V and 10 bases from J, the gap between germline ends came to 18 bases. The CDR3 contains 13 residues. The CDR3 here is CASGGPGAGEQFF. The CDR3 DNA reads TGTGCCAGCGGGGGACCAGGGGCTGGCGAGCAGTTCTTC. Full variable domain (outside the CDR3, taken from reference TRBV5-6 and TRBJ2-1): DAGVTQSPTHLIKTRGQQVTLRCSPKSGHDTVSWYQQALGQGPQFIFQYYEEEERQRGNFPDRFSGHQFPNYSSELNVNALLLGDSALYLCASGGPGAGEQFFGPGTRLTVL.